This TCR beta chain came from a study of shared T cell receptors in the human thymus. The CDR3 has 17 residues. Germline V lookup: CDR1 SGHVS, CDR2 FNYEAQ. V was cut by 5 bases and J by 0 bases, with 17 bases left in between. Only in-frame clones appear in the TCRdb table, and some are missing; sequencing was by immunoSEQ multiplex PCR. Altogether about 660,000 clones are present, approximately 87% being singletons, with the ten largest covering about 0.01%. These data were also filed under a second study, of human thymus T cells. As that report states: Thymic and blood repertoires seemed to show skewed V and J gene use.

Sequences were obtained from thymocytes. V is TRBV7-6 and J is TRBJ1-3, with a weak D call TRBD1 (6 bases). The source is a boy in the first two years of life with a congenital heart defect. CDR3: CASSHGPGEDSGNTIYF. CDR3 bases: TGTGCCAGCAGCCACGGCCCAGGGGAAGACTCTGGAAACACCATATATTTT.